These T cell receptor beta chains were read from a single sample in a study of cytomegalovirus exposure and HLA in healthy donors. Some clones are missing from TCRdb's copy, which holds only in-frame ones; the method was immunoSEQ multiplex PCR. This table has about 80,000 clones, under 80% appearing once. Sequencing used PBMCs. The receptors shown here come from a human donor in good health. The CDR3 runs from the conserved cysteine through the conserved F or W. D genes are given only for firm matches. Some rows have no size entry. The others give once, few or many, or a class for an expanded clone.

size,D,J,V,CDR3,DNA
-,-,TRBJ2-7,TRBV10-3,CAISDGSEQYF,TGTGCCATCAGTGACGGGTCCGAGCAGTACTTC
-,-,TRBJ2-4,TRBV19,CASRSGDIQYF,TGTGCCAGTAGATCGGGGGACATTCAGTACTTC
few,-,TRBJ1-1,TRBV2,CASSYDTEAFF,TGTGCCAGCAGTTATGACACTGAAGCTTTCTTT
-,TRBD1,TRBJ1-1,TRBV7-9,CASSSPGQRMNTEAFF,TGTGCCAGCAGCTCTCCGGGACAGAGGATGAACACTGAAGCTTTCTTT
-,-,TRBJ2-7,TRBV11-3,CASSLDGYEQYF,TGTGCCAGCAGCTTAGACGGCTACGAGCAGTACTTC
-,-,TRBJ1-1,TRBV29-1,CSVPRTGVNTEAFF,TGCAGCGTTCCTAGGACGGGGGTGAACACTGAAGCTTTCTTT
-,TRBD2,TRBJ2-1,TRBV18,CASSPPPTSGNEQFF,TGTGCCAGCTCACCACCGCCGACTAGCGGCAATGAGCAGTTCTTC
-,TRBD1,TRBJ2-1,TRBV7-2,CASSFRGHGNEQFF,TGTGCCAGCAGCTTCAGGGGGCATGGCAATGAGCAGTTCTTC
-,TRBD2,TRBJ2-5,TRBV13,CASSPGLAGHQETQYF,TGTGCCAGCAGCCCTGGACTAGCGGGGCACCAAGAGACCCAGTACTTC
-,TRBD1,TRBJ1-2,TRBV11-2,CASSQGDYGYTF,TGTGCCAGCAGTCAGGGGGACTATGGCTACACCTTC
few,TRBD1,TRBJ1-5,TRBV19,CASSIDRGNQPQHF,TGTGCCAGTAGTATCGACAGGGGCAATCAGCCCCAGCATTTT
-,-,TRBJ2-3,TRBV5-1,CASSSGAGTDTQYF,TGCGCCAGCAGTTCTGGGGCGGGAACGGATACGCAGTATTTT
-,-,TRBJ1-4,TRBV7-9,CASSQSGGPGEKLFF,TGTGCCAGCAGCCAGTCGGGGGGGCCGGGTGAAAAACTGTTTTTT
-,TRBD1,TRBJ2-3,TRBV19,CASSIGQGATDTQYF,TGTGCCAGTAGTATCGGACAGGGGGCGACAGATACGCAGTATTTT
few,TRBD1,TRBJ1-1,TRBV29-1,CSVDQGVEAFF,TGCAGCGTTGACCAGGGGGTTGAAGCTTTCTTT
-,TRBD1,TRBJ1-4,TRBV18,CASSSRQGHNEKLFF,TGTGCCAGCTCATCACGACAGGGCCATAATGAAAAACTGTTTTTT
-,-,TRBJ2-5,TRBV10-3,CAISATSSETQYF,TGTGCCATCAGTGCGACTAGTTCGGAGACCCAGTACTTC
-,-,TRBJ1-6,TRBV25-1,CASSAQGNSPLHF,TGTGCCAGCAGTGCCCAGGGGAATTCACCCCTCCACTTT
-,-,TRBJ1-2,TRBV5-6,CASSYDGAGVYGYTF,TGTGCCAGCAGTTATGACGGAGCAGGGGTGTATGGCTACACCTTC
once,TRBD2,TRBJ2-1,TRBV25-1,CASGGQRGGGDNEQFF,TGTGCCAGCGGGGGGCAGCGGGGGGGCGGCGACAATGAGCAGTTCTTC
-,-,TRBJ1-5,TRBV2,CASSQTENQPQHF,TGTGCCAGCAGCCAGACAGAGAATCAGCCCCAGCATTTT
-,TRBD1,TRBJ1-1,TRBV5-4,CASSTRQGYTEAFF,TGTGCCAGCAGCACTCGACAGGGGTACACTGAAGCTTTCTTT
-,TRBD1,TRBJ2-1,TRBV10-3,CAISLTDRGSRYEQFF,TGTGCCATCAGCCTTACGGACAGGGGAAGTAGGTATGAGCAGTTCTTC
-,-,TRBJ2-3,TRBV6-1,CATSGGTDTQYF,TGTGCCACTTCAGGGGGCACAGATACGCAGTATTTT
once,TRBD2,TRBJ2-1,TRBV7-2,CASSFAASGAYNEQFF,TGTGCCAGCAGCTTTGCGGCTAGCGGGGCCTACAATGAGCAGTTCTTC
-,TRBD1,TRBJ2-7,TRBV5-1,CASNQVTGGEQYF,TGCGCCAGCAACCAAGTAACAGGGGGCGAGCAGTACTTC
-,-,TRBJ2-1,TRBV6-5,CASSYGSNNEQFF,TGTGCCAGCAGTTACGGCTCCAACAATGAGCAGTTCTTC
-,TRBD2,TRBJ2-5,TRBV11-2,CASSTSGGQVGETQYF,TGTGCCAGCAGCACAAGCGGGGGGCAAGTAGGGGAGACCCAGTACTTC
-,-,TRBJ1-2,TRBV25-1,CASSSYGGGSGYGYTF,TGTGCCAGCAGTTCTTACGGCGGGGGTTCAGGCTATGGCTACACCTTC
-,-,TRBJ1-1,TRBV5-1,CASSQGSVMNTEAFF,TGCGCCAGCAGCCAGGGGTCTGTCATGAACACTGAAGCTTTCTTT
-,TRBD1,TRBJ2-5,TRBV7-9,CASSLDRGPGETQYF,TGTGCCAGCAGCTTGGACAGGGGGCCCGGGGAGACCCAGTACTTC
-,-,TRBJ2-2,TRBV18,CASSPPSKTTGELFF,TGTGCCAGCTCACCACCGTCTAAAACTACCGGGGAGCTGTTTTTT
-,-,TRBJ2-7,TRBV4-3,CASSQDAQEGYEQYF,TGCGCCAGCAGCCAAGATGCGCAGGAGGGCTACGAGCAGTACTTC
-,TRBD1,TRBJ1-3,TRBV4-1,CASSQVGTGGGNTIYF,TGCGCCAGCAGCCAAGTCGGGACAGGCGGTGGAAACACCATATATTTT
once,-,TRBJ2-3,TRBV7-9,CASSPRVTDTQYF,TGTGCCAGCAGCCCCCGGGTGACAGATACGCAGTATTTT
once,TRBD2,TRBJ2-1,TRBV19,CASSGGLAGKFF,TGTGCCAGTAGTGGCGGACTAGCGGGAAAATTCTTC
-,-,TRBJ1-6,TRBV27,CASTNSYNSPLHF,TGTGCCAGCACAAACTCCTATAATTCACCCCTCCACTTT
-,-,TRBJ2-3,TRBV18,CASSPPTGDPRTDTQYF,TGTGCCAGCTCACCACCCACGGGGGACCCTCGCACAGATACGCAGTATTTT
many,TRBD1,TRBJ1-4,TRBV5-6,CASSLTGANNEKLFF,TGTGCCAGCAGCTTGACAGGGGCGAATAATGAAAAACTGTTTTTT
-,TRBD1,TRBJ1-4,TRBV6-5,CASSYKGQGGEKLFF,TGTGCCAGCAGTTATAAGGGACAGGGAGGGGAAAAACTGTTTTTT
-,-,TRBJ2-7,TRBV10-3,CAISESIAGFYEQYF,TGTGCCATCAGTGAGTCGATTGCCGGGTTCTACGAGCAGTACTTC
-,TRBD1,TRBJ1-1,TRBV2,CASRGQGAQTEAFF,TGTGCCAGCAGGGGACAGGGGGCGCAGACTGAAGCTTTCTTT
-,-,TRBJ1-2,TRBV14,CASSLVSNYGYTF,TGTGCCAGCAGCCTCGTTTCTAACTATGGCTACACCTTC
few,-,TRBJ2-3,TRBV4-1,CASSQDGRGRTDTQYF,TGCGCCAGCAGCCAAGATGGGCGGGGGCGGACAGATACGCAGTATTTT
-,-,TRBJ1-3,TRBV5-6,CASSLRGRLHSGNTIYF,TGTGCCAGCAGCTTACGTGGCAGACTTCACTCGGGAAACACCATATATTTT
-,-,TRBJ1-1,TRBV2,CASSEQGLTEAFF,TGTGCCAGCAGTGAACAGGGCTTGACTGAAGCTTTCTTT
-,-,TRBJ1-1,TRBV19,CASSIGSDRMNTEAFF,TGTGCCAGTAGTATAGGGTCAGACAGGATGAACACTGAAGCTTTCTTT
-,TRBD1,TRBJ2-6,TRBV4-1,CASSLQGATGANVLTF,TGCGCCAGCAGCTTACAGGGGGCAACTGGGGCCAACGTCCTGACTTTC
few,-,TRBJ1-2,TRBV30,CAWSVDQGWGGYTF,TGTGCCTGGAGTGTAGATCAGGGATGGGGTGGCTACACCTTC